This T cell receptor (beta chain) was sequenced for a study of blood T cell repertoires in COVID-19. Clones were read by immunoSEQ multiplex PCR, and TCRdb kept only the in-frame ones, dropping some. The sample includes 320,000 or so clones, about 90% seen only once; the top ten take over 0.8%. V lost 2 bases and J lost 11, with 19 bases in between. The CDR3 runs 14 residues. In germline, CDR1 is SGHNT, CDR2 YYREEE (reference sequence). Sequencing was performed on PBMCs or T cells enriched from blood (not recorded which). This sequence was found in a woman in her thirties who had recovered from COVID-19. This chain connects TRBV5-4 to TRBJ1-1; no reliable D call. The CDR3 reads CASSFHGSMSGAFF. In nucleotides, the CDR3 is TGTGCCAGCAGCTTTCATGGTTCCATGTCGGGGGCTTTCTTT.